The 13 T cell receptor beta chains given below trace back to one sample, sequenced in a study of CD8+CD57+ T cells in acquired aplastic anemia. An expansion of CD8+CD57+ cells by flow cytometry had been shown in patients chosen for sequencing. Profiling that covered TCR beta VDJ and CDR3 relied on genomic DNA as its template. TCRdb re-derived calls from the reads in MiXCR, one entry per CDR3 protein. The sample carries approximately 150,000 distinct CDR3 sequences, over 40% recorded once. The sample consisted of sorted CD4+, CD8+, or CD8+CD57+ T cells (not recorded which) from PBMCs. These receptors all come from a human donor with aplastic anemia.

This clonotype was seen many times. The CDR3 sequence is CASSLDRVSGNTIYF. In DNA form, the CDR3 reads TGTGCCAGCAGTTTAGACAGGGTCTCTGGAAACACCATATATTTT. This rearrangement joins TRBV6-5 to TRBJ1-3; 7 nucleotides align to TRBD1. CDR1 and CDR2 from the germline V gene are MNHEY and SVGAGI. V shed 4 bases and J 0 bases; nucleotides not matched to a gene: 3. The CDR3 length is 15 residues.

In DNA form, the CDR3 reads TGCAGCGGTGGGATCGGCAATGAGCAGTTCTTC. The encoded protein is CSGGIGNEQFF. The genes are TRBV29-1 and TRBJ2-1; D is ambiguous. The germline V and J ends were trimmed by 7 bases and 6 bases, with 10 bases remaining between them. The germline V gene has CDR1 SQVTM and CDR2 ANQGSEA. There are 11 residues in the CDR3.

This clonotype showed up many times. The V call is TRBV11-3, the J call TRBJ1-1; 9 bases fit TRBD1. This CDR3 has 15 amino acids. The J segment lost 5 bases and the V segment lost 2 bases, leaving 6 bases of the junction unmatched. Looked up from germline, CDR1 is SGHNT and CDR2 is YENEEA. CDR3 in amino acids: CASSLMGQGGTEAFF. In DNA form, the CDR3 reads TGTGCCAGCAGCTTAATGGGACAGGGAGGTACTGAAGCTTTCTTT.

The chain combines TRBV7-8 with TRBJ1-5; possibly TRBD1 for D (5 bases). Germline V lookup: CDR1 SGHVS, CDR2 FQNEAQ. The CDR3 sequence is 15 residues long. V lost 5 bases, J lost 4 bases, and 15 bases lay in between. CDR3 coding DNA: TGTGCCAGCAGCCCCCAGGGCTTCGAAAATCAGCCCCAGCATTTT. It encodes CASSPQGFENQPQHF.

This chain uses TRBV5-1 with TRBJ2-7, with 8 positions matching TRBD1. After removal of 5 bases from V and 3 bases from J, the junction contained 10 bases not matched to a gene. CDR3 length: 15 amino acids. Germline V gives CDR1 SGHRS, CDR2 YFSETQ. This CDR3 reads CASRYRLGQDYEQYF. The CDR3 DNA reads TGCGCCAGCAGATACAGGTTGGGACAGGACTACGAGCAGTACTTC.

This clonotype was seen only once. The V gene is TRBV10-3, the J gene TRBJ1-1, with 10 bases matching TRBD1. Germline values: CDR1 ENHRY, CDR2 SYGVKD. CDR3 length: 14 amino acids. J was trimmed by 6 bases and V by 4 bases; bases with no gene match: 5. CDR3 coding DNA: TGTGCCATCAGTGGGACAGGGGGATTCTCTGAAGCTTTCTTT. The encoded protein is CAISGTGGFSEAFF.

Note on this clonotype: A much larger clone is a single base away; this may be a read error. This chain joins TRBV11-2 and TRBJ2-2, with 8 bases that match TRBD2. Germline V lookup: CDR1 SGHAT, CDR2 FQNNGV. The V and J ends lost 5 bases and 9 bases, in that order; junction bases with no gene match: 14. The CDR3 is 16 residues long. The CDR3 reads CASSTHSGGRTWELFF. In DNA, the CDR3 is TGTGCCAGCAGCACTCACTCGGGGGGGCGTACCTGGGAGCTGTTTTTT.

This clonotype was found many times. The CDR3 is CASAEVPYNEQFF. The CDR3 nucleotides read TGTGCCAGCGCCGAGGTTCCCTACAATGAGCAGTTCTTC. The rearrangement uses TRBV6-5 and TRBJ2-1; D unresolved. With 8 bases removed from V and 2 bases from J, the gap between germline ends came to 10 bases. CDR1 and CDR2 (germline): MNHEY, SVGAGI. The CDR3 runs 13 residues.

The sample holds one count of this clonotype. This chain links TRBV7-8 with TRBJ1-1; the D gene is possibly TRBD1 (5 bases). The length of the CDR3 is 12 residues. V lost 9 bases and J 5 bases, leaving 13 bases between the germline ends. Germline CDR1 and CDR2: SGHVS and FQNEAQ. The CDR3 is CASDRKGTEAFF. Here the CDR3 DNA reads TGTGCCAGTGACAGAAAGGGAACTGAAGCTTTCTTT.

The sample holds many counts of this clonotype. V usage is TRBV19 and J usage is TRBJ2-3; no clear D. Trimming removed 7 bases at V and 1 base at J, with 15 bases between. The germline gives CDR1 LNHDA, CDR2 SQIVND (reference sequence). The CDR3 is made up of 15 amino acids. CDR3 sequence reads: CASTLEAARTDTQYF. The CDR3 DNA reads as TGTGCCAGTACCCTAGAGGCGGCCCGCACAGATACGCAGTATTTT.

Points on this clonotype: Its ends do not fully match the called genes, so a read error is possible. V and J are TRBV2 and TRBJ1-2; D remains unclear. The CDR3 loop spans 13 amino acids. From germline, CDR1 is SNHLY and CDR2 FYNNEI. CDR3 protein: CASREDGNYGYTF. In DNA form, the CDR3 reads TGTGCCAGCAGAGAAGACGGTAACTATGGCTACACCTTC.

This clonotype was found once. The chain employs TRBV20-1 and TRBJ1-5; tentative D call: TRBD1 (6 bases). The CDR3 is made up of 14 amino acids. The V and J ends lost 6 bases and 0 bases respectively, with 12 bases between them. CDR1 and CDR2 (germline): DFQATT, SNEGSKA (reference sequence). CDR3 DNA sequence: TGCAGTGCAAAGAAGGACAGTAGCAATCAGCCCCAGCATTTT. Its translation: CSAKKDSSNQPQHF.

The chain recombines TRBV29-1 with TRBJ2-5, with TRBD1 identical over 8 bases. Gene TRBJ2-1 matches the end of the DNA better, so the J call may be wrong. The CDR3 totals 13 residues. Germline CDR1 and CDR2: SQVTM and ANQGSEA. Written as DNA, the CDR3 is TGCAGCGTTCAGAGGGACAGGTACAATGAGCAGTTCTTC. Its translation: CSVQRDRYNEQFF.